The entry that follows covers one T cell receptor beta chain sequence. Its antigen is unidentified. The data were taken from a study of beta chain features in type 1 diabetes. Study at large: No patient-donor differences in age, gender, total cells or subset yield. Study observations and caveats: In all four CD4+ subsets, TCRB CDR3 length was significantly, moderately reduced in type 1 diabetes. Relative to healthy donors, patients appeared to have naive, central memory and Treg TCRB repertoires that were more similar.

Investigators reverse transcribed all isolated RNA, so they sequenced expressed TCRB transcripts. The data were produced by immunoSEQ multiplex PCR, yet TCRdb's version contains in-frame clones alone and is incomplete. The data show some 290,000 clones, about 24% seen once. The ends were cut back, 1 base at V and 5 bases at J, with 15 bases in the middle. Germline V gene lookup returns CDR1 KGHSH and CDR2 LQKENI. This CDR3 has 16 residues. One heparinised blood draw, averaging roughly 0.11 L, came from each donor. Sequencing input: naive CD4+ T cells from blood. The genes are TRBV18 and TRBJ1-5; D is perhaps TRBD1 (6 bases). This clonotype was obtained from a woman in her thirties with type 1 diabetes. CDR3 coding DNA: TGTGCCAGCTCACCACGACTACAGGGATGGGATCAGCCCCAGCATTTT. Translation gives CASSPRLQGWDQPQHF.